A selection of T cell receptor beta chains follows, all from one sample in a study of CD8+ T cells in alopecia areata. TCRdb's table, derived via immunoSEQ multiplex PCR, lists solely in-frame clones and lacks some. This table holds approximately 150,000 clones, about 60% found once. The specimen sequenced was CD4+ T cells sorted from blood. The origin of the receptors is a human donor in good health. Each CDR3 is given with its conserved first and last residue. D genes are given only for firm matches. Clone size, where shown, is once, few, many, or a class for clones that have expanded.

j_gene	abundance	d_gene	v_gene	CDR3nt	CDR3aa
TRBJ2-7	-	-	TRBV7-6	TGTGCCAGCAGCGGAGAGGGGGGAGGGCGATCCTACGAGCAGTACTTC	CASSGEGGGRSYEQYF
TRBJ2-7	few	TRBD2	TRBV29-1	TGCAGCGCCTCAGCGGGAGGTGGATACGAGCAGTACTTC	CSASAGGGYEQYF
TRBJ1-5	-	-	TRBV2	TGTGCCAGCAGGCAGGGAGATCAGCCCCAGCATTTT	CASRQGDQPQHF
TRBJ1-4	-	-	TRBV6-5	TGTGCCAGCAGCCAACCGGGGGGGGCTGATGAAAAACTGTTTTTT	CASSQPGGADEKLFF
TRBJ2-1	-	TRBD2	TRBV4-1	TGCGCCAGCAGCCAAGTTGTTAGCGGGAACAATGAGCAGTTCTTC	CASSQVVSGNNEQFF
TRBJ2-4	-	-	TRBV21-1	TGTGCCAGCAGCAAGCCGCCCAAAAACATTCAGTACTTC	CASSKPPKNIQYF
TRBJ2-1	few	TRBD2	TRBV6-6	TGTGCCAGCAGTCTCTTGGCGGGAGTCGGATATGAGCAGTTCTTC	CASSLLAGVGYEQFF
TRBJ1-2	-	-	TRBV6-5	TGTGCCAGCAGTTACTCAGGGACACCTAGAGGCTACACCTTC	CASSYSGTPRGYTF
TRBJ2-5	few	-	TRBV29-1	TGCAGCGTTGGGTACGGCCAAGAGACCCAGTACTTC	CSVGYGQETQYF
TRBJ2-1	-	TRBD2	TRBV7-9	TGTGCCAGCAGCCCAGTAGCGGGAGACAGGCACAATGAGCAGTTCTTC	CASSPVAGDRHNEQFF
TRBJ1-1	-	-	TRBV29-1	TGCAGCGTTGCCAGGTATGGGTTAGACACTGAAGCTTTCTTT	CSVARYGLDTEAFF
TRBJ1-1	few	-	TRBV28	TGTGCCAGCATGTTCTTAGCACGTAACACTGAAGCTTTCTTT	CASMFLARNTEAFF
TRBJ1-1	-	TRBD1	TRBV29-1	TGCAGCGGCGTGAAGGGGGCTCGGAACACTGAAGCTTTCTTT	CSGVKGARNTEAFF
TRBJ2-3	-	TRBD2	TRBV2	TGTGCCAGCAGCGTGTTAGCGGGGAGCACAGATACGCAGTATTTT	CASSVLAGSTDTQYF
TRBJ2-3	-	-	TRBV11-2	TGTGCCAGCAGCCCGACGGGGGCTGGAGATACGCAGTATTTT	CASSPTGAGDTQYF
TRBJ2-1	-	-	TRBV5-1	TGCGCCAGCAGCCCCGGGAGCGGCCACTCCTACAATGAGCAGTTCTTC	CASSPGSGHSYNEQFF
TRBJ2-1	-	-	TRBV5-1	TGCGCCAGCAGCTTACGGGACTCCTCAAACAATGAGCAGTTCTTC	CASSLRDSSNNEQFF
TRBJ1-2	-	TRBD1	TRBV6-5	TGTGCCACCTCGACAGGGCCACCCTATGGCTACACCTTC	CATSTGPPYGYTF